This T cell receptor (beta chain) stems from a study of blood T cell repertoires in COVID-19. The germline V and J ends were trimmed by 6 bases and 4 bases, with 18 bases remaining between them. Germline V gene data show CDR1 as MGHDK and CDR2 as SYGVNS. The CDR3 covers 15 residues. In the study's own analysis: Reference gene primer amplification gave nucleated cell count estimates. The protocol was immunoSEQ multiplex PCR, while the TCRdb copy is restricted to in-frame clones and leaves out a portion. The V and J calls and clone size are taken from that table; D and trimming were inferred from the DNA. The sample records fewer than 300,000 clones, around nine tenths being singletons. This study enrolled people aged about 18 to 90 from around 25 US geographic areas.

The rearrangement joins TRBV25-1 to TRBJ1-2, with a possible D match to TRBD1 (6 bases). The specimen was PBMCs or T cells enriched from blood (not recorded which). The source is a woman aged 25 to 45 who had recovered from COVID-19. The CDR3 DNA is TGTGCCAGCAGCCCCCCACAGGGAAACTTCTATGGCTACACCTTC. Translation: CASSPPQGNFYGYTF.